This T cell receptor (beta chain) was profiled in a study of T cell repertoires in ileal Crohn's disease. Study as a whole: At postoperative colonoscopy, neoterminal ileum biopsies were taken as M6. General observations from the study: All patients with clonality above 26.8% had endoscopic recurrence.

The time point was: neoterminal ileum biopsy at postoperative endoscopy, about 6 months after surgery. Included were adult ileal or ileocolonic Crohn's patients indicated for ileocolonic resection. The germline V gene has CDR1 MDHEN and CDR2 SYDVKM. The germline V and J ends were trimmed by 6 bases and 7 bases, with 12 bases remaining between them. The CDR3 is 12 amino acids. For this clone: The target antigen is unknown.

Using immunoSEQ multiplex PCR, the repertoire was profiled, and TCRdb retains in-frame clones only, with some absent. This table holds approximately 16,000 clones, 65% to 80% found once. The sequence came from an adult with Crohn's disease. Source material: ileal tissue. The chain uses TRBV28 and TRBJ1-1; D is unresolved. CDR3 loop: CASRGIFDEAFF. CDR3 bases: TGTGCCAGCAGGGGTATCTTTGATGAAGCTTTCTTT.